This T cell receptor beta chain comes out of a study of cytomegalovirus exposure and HLA in healthy donors. Trimming took 5 bases from V and 1 from J; bases not matched to a gene: 10. The length of the CDR3 is 17 residues. CDR1 is SGHTA and CDR2 is FQGTGA in the germline V gene. The assay was immunoSEQ multiplex PCR, and TCRdb's table has in-frame clones only and misses some. Of some 210,000 clones in the sample, 83% were seen once. The clonotype comes from a woman younger than 30 in good health and CMV-seronegative. The specimen was PBMCs. The gene calls are TRBV7-3 and TRBJ2-3; TRBD2 matches 9 bases. The CDR3 here is CASSPRVAGVGTDTQYF. For the CDR3, the DNA is TGTGCCAGCAGCCCCCGGGTAGCGGGGGTCGGCACAGATACGCAGTATTTT.